These T cell receptor beta chains were read from a single sample in a study of T cells in localized non-small cell lung cancer. Profiled with immunoSEQ multiplex PCR; TCRdb holds only in-frame clones, not every one. Here the sample spans 15,000 to 20,000 clones, roughly 90% being singletons. The source material was peripheral blood, sampled before any cancer treatment. Source of these receptors: a male donor at least 60 years old with stage II squamous cell lung carcinoma. The CDR3 runs from the conserved cysteine through the conserved F or W. The D gene is left open where the match is weak. Part of the rows lack a size; the others show once, few, many or a class for expanded clones.

clone size	V gene	D gene	J gene	CDR3 protein	CDR3 DNA
NA	TRBV6-4	NA	TRBJ2-1	CASSLSGDEQFF	TGTGCCAGCAGCCTGTCTGGAGATGAGCAGTTCTTC
NA	TRBV10-3	NA	TRBJ1-5	CAARGGSNQPQHF	TGTGCCGCGAGGGGAGGTAGCAATCAGCCCCAGCATTTT
NA	TRBV11-2	TRBD2	TRBJ2-7	CASSLGLAAYEQYF	TGTGCCAGCAGCTTAGGACTAGCAGCCTACGAGCAGTACTTC
NA	TRBV6-5	NA	TRBJ2-7	CASSSTGHRGTNEQYF	TGTGCCAGCAGTTCAACAGGTCACCGAGGGACCAACGAGCAGTACTTC
large	TRBV6-6	NA	TRBJ1-1	CASTIMRGVDTEAFF	TGTGCCAGCACCATTATGAGGGGGGTGGACACTGAAGCTTTCTTT
NA	TRBV6-5	NA	TRBJ2-7	CASKRGGSYEQYF	TGTGCCAGCAAAAGGGGGGGATCCTACGAGCAGTACTTC
NA	TRBV10-3	TRBD1	TRBJ2-2	CAINLGQIPGELFF	TGTGCCATCAATCTGGGACAGATACCGGGGGAGCTGTTTTTT
NA	TRBV25-1	NA	TRBJ1-1	CASSMGGKNTEAFF	TGTGCCAGCAGTATGGGGGGCAAGAACACTGAAGCTTTCTTT
NA	TRBV11-3	NA	TRBJ2-2	CASSLTTGELFF	TGTGCCAGCAGCTTAACCACCGGGGAGCTGTTTTTT
NA	TRBV28	NA	TRBJ2-7	CASSLAGAALYEQYF	TGTGCCAGCAGTTTAGCTGGGGCAGCCCTCTACGAGCAGTACTTC
NA	TRBV15	NA	TRBJ1-3	CATGGLAGNTIYF	TGTGCCACCGGTGGACTCGCTGGAAACACCATATATTTT
NA	TRBV29-1	TRBD1	TRBJ2-1	CSVEGTGVNEQFF	TGCAGCGTTGAGGGGACAGGGGTCAATGAGCAGTTCTTC